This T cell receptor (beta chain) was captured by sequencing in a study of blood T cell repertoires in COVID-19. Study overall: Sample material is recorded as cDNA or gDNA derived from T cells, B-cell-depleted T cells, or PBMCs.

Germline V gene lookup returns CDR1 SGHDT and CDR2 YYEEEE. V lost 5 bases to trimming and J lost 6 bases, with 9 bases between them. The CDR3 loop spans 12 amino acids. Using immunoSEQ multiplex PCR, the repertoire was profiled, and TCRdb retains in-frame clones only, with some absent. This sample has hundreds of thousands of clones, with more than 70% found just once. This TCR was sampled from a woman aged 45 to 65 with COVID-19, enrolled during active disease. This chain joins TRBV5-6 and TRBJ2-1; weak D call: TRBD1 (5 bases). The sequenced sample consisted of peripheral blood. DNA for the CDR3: TGTGCCAGCAGATCAGGGATCAATGAGCAGTTCTTC. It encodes CASRSGINEQFF.